The 27 T cell receptor beta chains presented below share a single source sample, sequenced in a study of cytomegalovirus exposure and HLA in healthy donors. Method: immunoSEQ multiplex PCR; TCRdb's copy keeps in-frame clones and lacks some. Among some 110,000 clones listed, around 89% were seen once. The sample comprised PBMCs. The source is a man in his late teens or twenties in good health and CMV-seronegative.

The chain combines TRBV10-3 with TRBJ1-2, with TRBD1 matching 7 bases. CDR3 length equals 13 residues. The V segment lost 6 bases and the J segment 2 bases; nucleotides outside the gene matches: 3. The germline CDR1 and CDR2 sequences are ENHRY and SYGVKD. The CDR3 DNA reads TGTGCCATCAGCGGGACAGAAAACTATGGCTACACCTTC. Translation: CAISGTENYGYTF.

J is TRBJ2-1 and V is TRBV11-1; 10 nucleotides line up with TRBD1. Germline loops: CDR1 SGHAT, CDR2 FQDESV (reference sequence). J lost 5 bases, V lost 1 base, and 8 bases had no gene match. The CDR3 length is 17 residues. CDR3 loop: CASSLDFGTGDHNEQFF. CDR3 coding DNA: TGTGCCAGCAGCTTAGACTTTGGGACAGGGGACCACAATGAGCAGTTCTTC.

The V and J genes are TRBV6-1 and TRBJ2-1; no clear D gene. CDR3 length: 15 amino acids. CDR1 is MNHNS, CDR2 SASEGT, per germline. V was trimmed by 2 bases and J by 7 bases, leaving 15 bases between them. The CDR3 DNA is TGTGCCAGCAGTGAATTTCAAGGAATGAGGAATGAGCAGTTCTTC. Its translation: CASSEFQGMRNEQFF.

This chain links TRBV5-5 with TRBJ1-2; TRBD1 might be the D (6 bases). This CDR3 is built from 14 residues. The germline CDR1 and CDR2 sequences are SGHKS and YYEKEE (reference sequence). Trimming shortened V by 1 base and J by 7 bases, and 14 bases separated the two germline ends. The DNA of the CDR3 is TGTGCCAGCAGCTTGTATTCAGGGGATGGTGGCTACACCTTC. This gives the protein CASSLYSGDGGYTF.

The chain couples TRBV9 to TRBJ2-2; 8 nucleotides line up with TRBD1. The germline gives CDR1 SGDLS, CDR2 YYNGEE. This CDR3 is built from 16 residues. V lost 4 bases, J lost 6 bases, and 11 bases stayed unmatched. The CDR3: CASSKLTGAISGELFF. DNA of the CDR3: TGTGCCAGCAGCAAATTGACAGGGGCCATTTCCGGGGAGCTGTTTTTT.

V usage is TRBV6-1 and J usage is TRBJ2-5, with TRBD1 matching over 7 bases. Germline V gives CDR1 MNHNS, CDR2 SASEGT. This CDR3 is built from 13 residues. J lost 5 bases, V lost 7 bases, and 7 bases had no gene match. The CDR3 coding sequence is TGTGCCAGCACGTCGACAGGGATGGAGACCCAGTACTTC. This encodes CASTSTGMETQYF.

The chain uses TRBV7-8 and TRBJ2-7; 7 bases are shared with TRBD1. Trimming took 5 bases from V and 6 from J; bases not matched to a gene: 13. Germline V CDR1 and CDR2: SGHVS, FQNEAQ. This CDR3 comprises 15 residues. The CDR3 bases are TGTGCCAGCAGCGGGGGAGACAGGGAGTTTGTCGAGCAGTACTTC. Its protein is CASSGGDREFVEQYF.

In this sample, this clone turned up a few times. The rearrangement uses TRBV11-2 and TRBJ1-2, with 11 bases lining up with TRBD1. The CDR3 loop spans 14 amino acids. Trimming removed 5 bases from V and 8 bases from J; junction bases left unmatched: 7. Looked up from germline, CDR1 is SGHAT and CDR2 is FQNNGV. The CDR3 here is CASSITGTGGGYTF. The CDR3 nucleotides read TGTGCCAGCAGCATAACAGGGACAGGGGGAGGCTACACCTTC.

The gene calls are TRBV30 and TRBJ2-7, with D perhaps matching TRBD1 (6 bases). The CDR3 loop spans 17 amino acids. V shed 0 bases and J shed 0 bases, with 18 bases lying between them. Germline V gene data show CDR1 as GTSNPN and CDR2 as SVGIG (reference sequence). The CDR3 reads CAWSVRWTAGDSYEQYF. The DNA for the CDR3 is TGTGCCTGGAGTGTACGGTGGACAGCCGGGGACTCCTACGAGCAGTACTTC.

This sequence joins TRBV6-4 and TRBJ1-2; 8 bases align to TRBD1. The trim removed 4 bases at V and 4 bases at J, leaving 2 bases unmatched. This CDR3 has 13 amino acids. From germline, CDR1 is MRHNA and CDR2 SNTAGT. Written as DNA, the CDR3 is TGTGCCAGCAGTGCAGGGACAGGCTATGGCTACACCTTC. This translates into CASSAGTGYGYTF.

This chain joins TRBV7-6 and TRBJ2-1; 7 positions agree with TRBD1. The J segment lost 8 bases and the V segment lost 5 bases, leaving 12 bases of the junction unmatched. The CDR3 covers 15 residues. Germline CDR1 and CDR2: SGHVS and FNYEAQ. The CDR3 sequence is CASSQEADRAYEQFF. The CDR3 DNA reads TGTGCCAGCAGCCAAGAAGCAGACAGGGCGTATGAGCAGTTCTTC.

The rearrangement joins TRBV27 to TRBJ2-1, with 9 bases that match TRBD1. The J segment lost 2 bases and the V segment lost 4 bases, leaving 0 bases of the junction unmatched. The CDR3 consists of 14 residues. CDR1 and CDR2 (germline): MNHEY, SMNVEV (reference sequence). The CDR3: CASSWDRAYNEQFF. In DNA, the CDR3 is TGTGCCAGCAGTTGGGACAGGGCCTACAATGAGCAGTTCTTC.

The rearrangement links TRBV15 to TRBJ1-2; 9 bases map to TRBD1. There are 14 residues in the CDR3. Unmatched junction bases numbered 4, after V lost 0 bases and J lost 8 bases. Looked up from germline, CDR1 is LNHNV and CDR2 is YYDKDF (reference sequence). The DNA of the CDR3 is TGTGCCACCAGCAGAGATGAAACAGGGGGCGGCTACACCTTC. Its translation is CATSRDETGGGYTF.

V gene TRBV6-6 combines with J gene TRBJ1-3; 9 bases fit TRBD1. The CDR3 is made up of 15 amino acids. The trim removed 7 bases at V and 0 bases at J, leaving 4 bases unmatched. From germline, CDR1 is MNHNY and CDR2 SVGAGI (reference sequence). The CDR3 region is CASIGQGSSGNTIYF. Here the CDR3 DNA reads TGTGCCAGCATAGGACAGGGGAGCTCTGGAAACACCATATATTTT.

V usage is TRBV27 and J usage is TRBJ2-7; 9 bases agree with TRBD1. This CDR3 spans 17 amino acids. Germline lookup yields CDR1 MNHEY and CDR2 SMNVEV (reference sequence). V dropped 2 bases and J dropped 0; count of bases not matched to a gene: 8. This CDR3 reads CASSLGLRTGDSYEQYF. CDR3 nucleotide sequence: TGTGCCAGCAGTTTAGGTCTCCGGACAGGGGACTCCTACGAGCAGTACTTC.

This chain connects TRBV6-5 to TRBJ2-4; 7 positions match TRBD1. The CDR3 length is 15 residues. Trimming took 5 bases from V and 1 from J; bases not matched to a gene: 5. From germline, CDR1 is MNHEY and CDR2 SVGAGI. CDR3 residues: CASSNRGSAKNIQYF. DNA for the CDR3: TGTGCCAGCAGTAACAGGGGCTCGGCCAAAAACATTCAGTACTTC.

The rearrangement links TRBV5-8 to TRBJ2-5; 8 bases align to TRBD1. Trimming took 3 bases from V and 3 from J; bases not matched to a gene: 7. Looked up from germline, CDR1 is SGHTS and CDR2 is YDEGEE. The CDR3 is made up of 15 amino acids. The CDR3 region has the DNA TGTGCCAGCAGCTACACAGGGGGAAGGAAAGAGACCCAGTACTTC. Its protein product is CASSYTGGRKETQYF.

To note about this clone: The same CDR3 also results from other DNA sequences found in this sample. V usage is TRBV5-1 and J usage is TRBJ2-1; a possible D gene is TRBD1 (5 bases). CDR3 size: 14 residues. The germline V and J ends were trimmed by 0 bases and 1 base, with 5 bases remaining between them. Per germline, CDR1 SGHRS and CDR2 YFSETQ. The CDR3 is CASSLGQSYNEQFF. DNA of the CDR3: TGCGCCAGCAGCTTGGGACAGTCCTACAATGAGCAGTTCTTC.

DNA of the CDR3: TGTGCCAGCTCCCAGGTTAGCGGGAGACAGGCGAATGAGCAGTTCTTC. Translating gives CASSQVSGRQANEQFF. The rearrangement joins TRBV18 to TRBJ2-1; TRBD2 matches at 9 bases. CDR1 is KGHSH and CDR2 is LQKENI in the germline V gene. This CDR3 is 16 amino acids long. V was pared by 6 bases and J by 7 bases, with 13 bases of the junction left unmatched.

The gene calls are TRBV14 and TRBJ2-1, with 7 bases that match TRBD1. The germline CDR1 and CDR2 sequences are SGHDN and FVKESK. V gave up 0 bases and J gave up 9 bases; unmatched junction bases: 8. The CDR3 length is 15 residues. CDR3 coding DNA: TGTGCCAGCAGCCAAGATGTATACAGGGGCGTTGAGCAGTTCTTC. It is translated as CASSQDVYRGVEQFF.

V usage is TRBV10-1 and J usage is TRBJ2-3; 8 bases are a match to TRBD1. V lost 5 bases, J lost 1 base, and 2 bases stayed unmatched. This CDR3 is built from 14 residues. Germline V gene sequence: CDR1 WNHNN, CDR2 SYGVQD (reference sequence). The CDR3 here is CASSSTGGTDTQYF. Written as DNA, the CDR3 is TGCGCCAGCAGTTCGACAGGGGGCACAGATACGCAGTATTTT.

The V call is TRBV7-8, the J call TRBJ2-1; D perhaps matches TRBD2 (6 bases). Germline CDR1 is SGHVS and CDR2 is FQNEAQ. The CDR3 has 16 amino acids. Deletions cut 1 base from V and 3 bases from J, with 13 bases between. The CDR3 DNA reads as TGTGCCAGCAGCTTAGTGGGGCTAGCGAACTACAATGAGCAGTTCTTC. It codes for CASSLVGLANYNEQFF.

The chain couples TRBV28 to TRBJ1-2, with unresolved D. V gave up 6 bases and J gave up 8 bases, with 16 bases separating them. Germline CDR1 MDHEN, CDR2 SYDVKM. CDR3 size: 13 residues. The DNA for the CDR3 is TGTGCCAGCAGGGAGGCCCGAGTGGGCGGCTACACCTTC. It translates to CASREARVGGYTF.

The chain is built from TRBV7-8 and TRBJ2-7; the match to TRBD2 covers 8 bases. Germline loops: CDR1 SGHVS, CDR2 FQNEAQ. V was pared by 1 base and J by 3 bases, with 8 bases of the junction left unmatched. CDR3 length: 16 residues. The CDR3 DNA reads as TGTGCCAGCAGCTTAGGGAGCCGACGGGAGGGCTACGAGCAGTACTTC. Translating it yields CASSLGSRREGYEQYF. The full variable domain, rest sourced from reference TRBV7-8 and TRBJ2-7, is GAGVSQSPRYKVAKRGQDVALRCDPISGHVSLFWYQQALGQGPEFLTYFQNEAQLDKSGLPSDRFFAERPEGSVSTLKIQRTQQEDSAVYLCASSLGSRREGYEQYFGPGTRLTVT.

The V and J genes are TRBV27 and TRBJ1-2, with a weak D call TRBD1 (6 bases). Germline CDR1 and CDR2: MNHEY and SMNVEV (reference sequence). This CDR3 is built from 12 residues. Trimming shortened V by 9 bases and J by 2 bases, and 10 bases separated the two germline ends. CDR3 nucleotide sequence: TGTGCCAGGGGGGCGATCAACTATGGCTACACCTTC. Its translation is CARGAINYGYTF.

The chain couples TRBV5-1 to TRBJ2-1; 10 nucleotides agree with TRBD2. This CDR3 contains 16 residues. The junction had 10 bases not matched to a gene; V was cut back by 6 bases and J by 4 bases. Germline-derived CDR1 and CDR2 are SGHRS and YFSETQ. CDR3 sequence: CASTVTSGISYNEQFF. Here the CDR3 DNA reads TGCGCCAGCACGGTAACTAGCGGGATTTCTTACAATGAGCAGTTCTTC.

CDR3 coding DNA: TGTGCCAGCAGCACGGGACTAGCGGGGGGGCCTCCCTCCTACGAGCAGTACTTC. It codes for CASSTGLAGGPPSYEQYF. The rearrangement links TRBV7-9 to TRBJ2-7; 16 nucleotides line up with TRBD2. This CDR3 is 18 amino acids long. V shed 5 bases, J shed 0 bases, and the junction held 7 bases outside the gene matches. Germline values: CDR1 SEHNR, CDR2 FQNEAQ (reference sequence).